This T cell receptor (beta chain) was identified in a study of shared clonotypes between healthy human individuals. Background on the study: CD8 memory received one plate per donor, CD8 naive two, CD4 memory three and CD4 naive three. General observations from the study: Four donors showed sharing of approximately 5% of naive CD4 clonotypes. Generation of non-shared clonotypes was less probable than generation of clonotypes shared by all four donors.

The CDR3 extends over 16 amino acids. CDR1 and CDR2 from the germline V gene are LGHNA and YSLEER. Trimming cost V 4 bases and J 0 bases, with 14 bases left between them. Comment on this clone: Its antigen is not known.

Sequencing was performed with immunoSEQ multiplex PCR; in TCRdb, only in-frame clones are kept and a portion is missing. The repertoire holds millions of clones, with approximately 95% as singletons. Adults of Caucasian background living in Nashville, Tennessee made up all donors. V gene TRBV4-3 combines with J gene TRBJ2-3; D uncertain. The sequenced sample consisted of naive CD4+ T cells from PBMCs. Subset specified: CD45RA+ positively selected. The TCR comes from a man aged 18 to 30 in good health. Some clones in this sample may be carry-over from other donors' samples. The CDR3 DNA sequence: TGCGCCAGCAGCCTCTTCACACTTACTAGCACAGATACGCAGTATTTT. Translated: CASSLFTLTSTDTQYF.